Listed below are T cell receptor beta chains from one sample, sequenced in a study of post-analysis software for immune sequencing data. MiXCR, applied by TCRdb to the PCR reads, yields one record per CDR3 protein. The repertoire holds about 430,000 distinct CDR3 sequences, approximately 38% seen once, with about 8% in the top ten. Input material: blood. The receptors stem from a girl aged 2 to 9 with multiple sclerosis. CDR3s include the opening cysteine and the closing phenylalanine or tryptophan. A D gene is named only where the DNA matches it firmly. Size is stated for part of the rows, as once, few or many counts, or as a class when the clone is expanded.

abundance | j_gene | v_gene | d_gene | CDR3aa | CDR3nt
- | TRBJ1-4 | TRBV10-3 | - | CAISDNEKLFF | TGTGCCATCAGTGATAATGAAAAACTGTTTTTT
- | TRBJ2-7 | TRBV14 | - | CASSQEGGSGIGAYEQYF | TGTGCCAGCAGCCAAGAGGGGGGAAGCGGTATCGGGGCCTACGAGCAGTACTTC
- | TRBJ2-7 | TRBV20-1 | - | CSARGRDAWEQYF | TGCAGTGCTAGAGGGCGGGACGCCTGGGAGCAGTACTTC
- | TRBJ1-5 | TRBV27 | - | CASSKTRGRGNQPQHF | TGTGCCAGCAGTAAGACCAGGGGAAGGGGCAATCAGCCCCAGCATTTT
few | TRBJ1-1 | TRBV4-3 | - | CASSQGGKLNTEAFF | TGCGCCAGCAGCCAAGGCGGAAAGTTGAACACTGAAGCTTTCTTT
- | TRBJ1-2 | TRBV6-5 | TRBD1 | CASSRTGGAVYGYTF | TGTGCCAGCAGTCGCACAGGGGGCGCGGTGTATGGCTACACCTTC
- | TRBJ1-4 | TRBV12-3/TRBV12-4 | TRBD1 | CASSPRTGGLDEKLFF | TGTGCCAGCAGTCCGCGGACAGGGGGTTTGGATGAAAAACTGTTTTTT
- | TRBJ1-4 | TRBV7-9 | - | CASSLEAAGEKLFF | TGTGCCAGCAGCTTAGAGGCAGCGGGGGAAAAACTGTTTTTT
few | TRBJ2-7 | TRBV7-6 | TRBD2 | CASSVGLAAYEQYF | TGTGCCAGCAGCGTGGGACTAGCTGCCTACGAGCAGTACTTC
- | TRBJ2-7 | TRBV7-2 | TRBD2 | CASSLGGGLAGNREQYF | TGTGCCAGCAGCTTAGGGGGTGGACTAGCGGGAAACCGAGAGCAGTACTTC